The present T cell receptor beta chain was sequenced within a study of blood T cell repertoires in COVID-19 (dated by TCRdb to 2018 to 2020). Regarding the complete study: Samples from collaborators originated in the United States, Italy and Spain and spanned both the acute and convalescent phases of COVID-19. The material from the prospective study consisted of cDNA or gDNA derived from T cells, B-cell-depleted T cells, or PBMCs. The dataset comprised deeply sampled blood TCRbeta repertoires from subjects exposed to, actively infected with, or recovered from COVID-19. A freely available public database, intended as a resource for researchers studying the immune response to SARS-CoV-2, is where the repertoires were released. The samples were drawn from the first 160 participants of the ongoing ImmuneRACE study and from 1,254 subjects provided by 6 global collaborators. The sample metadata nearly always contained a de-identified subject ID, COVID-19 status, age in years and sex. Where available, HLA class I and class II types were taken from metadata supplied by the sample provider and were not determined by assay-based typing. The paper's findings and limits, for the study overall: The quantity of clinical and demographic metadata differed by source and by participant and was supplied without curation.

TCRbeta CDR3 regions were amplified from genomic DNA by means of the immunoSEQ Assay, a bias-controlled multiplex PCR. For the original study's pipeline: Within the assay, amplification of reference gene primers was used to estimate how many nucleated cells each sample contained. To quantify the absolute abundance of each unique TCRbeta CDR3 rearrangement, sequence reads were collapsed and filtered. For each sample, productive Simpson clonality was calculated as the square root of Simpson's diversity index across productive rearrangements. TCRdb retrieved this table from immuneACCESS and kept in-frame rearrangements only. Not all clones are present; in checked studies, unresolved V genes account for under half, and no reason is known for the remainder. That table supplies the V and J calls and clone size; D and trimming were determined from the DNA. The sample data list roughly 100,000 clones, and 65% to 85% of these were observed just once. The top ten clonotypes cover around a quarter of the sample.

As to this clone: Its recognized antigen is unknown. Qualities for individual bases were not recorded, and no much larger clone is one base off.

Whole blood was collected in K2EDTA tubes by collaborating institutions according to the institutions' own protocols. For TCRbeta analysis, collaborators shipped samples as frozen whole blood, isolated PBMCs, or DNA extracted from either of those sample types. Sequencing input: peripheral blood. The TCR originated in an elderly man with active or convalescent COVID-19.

The nucleotide sequence reads as follows: TGTGCCAGCAGTTACTCTGACAGGCGGGAACTGTTTTTT. Translated, it reads CASSYSDRRELFF. The chain was built from TRBV6-2 or TRBV6-3 and TRBJ1-4; the best D guess is TRBD1, with 6 bases matching. V gives up 0 bases and J gives up 12 bases, and the segment between their germline ends measures 11 bases. CDR1 MNHEY and CDR2 SVGEGT are derived from the germline V gene. Spanning cysteine to phenylalanine, the CDR3 consists of 13 amino acids. Only the CDR3 part of the read is kept: 39 bases, read in frame from the first base.